These 9 T cell receptor beta chains share one sample of origin, sequenced in a study of spatial heterogeneity in lung cancer. Study conclusions and caveats: The study found that expanded intratumoral alpha and beta TCR counts tracked tumor mutation counts.

Time point here: sample taken at primary tumor resection. TCRdb redid the calling of the 5' RACE reads with MiXCR, one entry per CDR3 protein. The sample lists under 8,000 distinct CDR3 sequences, around 12% occurring once. Antigens of these TCRs are unknown. The sample consisted of lung tumor tissue, taken at surgery. The receptors originated from a male donor with early-stage non-small cell lung cancer.

The sample holds a few counts of this clonotype. The chain carries TRBV6-6 and TRBJ2-3, with 11 positions matching TRBD1. V trimming: 9 bases; J trimming: 1 base; junction bases outside the gene matches: 3. The CDR3 consists of 14 residues. From germline, CDR1 is MNHNY and CDR2 SVGAGI (reference sequence). Here the CDR3 DNA reads TGTGCCAGTTGGGACAGGGGGGGCACAGATACGCAGTATTTT. Translated: CASWDRGGTDTQYF.

Many counts were recorded for this clonotype. V is TRBV7-9 and J is TRBJ2-7, with no clear D. Germline V lookup: CDR1 SEHNR, CDR2 FQNEAQ (reference sequence). V lost 4 bases and J 0 bases, leaving 10 bases between the germline ends. The CDR3 contains 14 residues. CDR3 DNA: TGTGCCAGCAGCTCCAGAGGACGCTCCTACGAGCAGTACTTC. Translating gives CASSSRGRSYEQYF.

By sample share, this clonotype is medium-sized. The V call is TRBV11-1, the J call TRBJ2-5; D remains unclear. CDR1 and CDR2 (germline): SGHAT, FQDESV (reference sequence). Between the trimmed V and J ends, which lost 8 bases and 3 bases, there was a span of 13 bases. The CDR3 covers 13 residues. The CDR3: CASVGPGEETQYF. For the CDR3, the DNA is TGTGCCAGCGTAGGCCCTGGGGAAGAGACCCAGTACTTC.

This CDR3 is CASSQKTSGSYTNEQFF. Here the CDR3 DNA reads TGCGCCAGCAGCCAGAAGACCAGCGGCAGCTACACCAATGAGCAGTTCTTC. The V call is TRBV4-1, the J call TRBJ2-1, with D tentatively TRBD2 (5 bases). The germline V and J ends were trimmed by 3 bases and 6 bases, with 21 bases remaining between them. The CDR3 has 17 residues. Germline lookup yields CDR1 MGHRA and CDR2 YSYEKL.

J is TRBJ2-5 and V is TRBV12-3 or TRBV12-4; D perhaps matches TRBD1 (6 bases). The CDR3 sequence is 16 residues long. Trimming pared 4 bases from V and 0 bases from J, leaving 15 bases between. The CDR3 protein is CASSSSPGTNQETQYF. In DNA, the CDR3 is TGTGCCAGCAGTTCCAGTCCCGGGACAAACCAAGAGACCCAGTACTTC.

This clonotype was counted at least ten times. This chain connects TRBV6-6 to TRBJ2-7, with TRBD1 matching 9 bases. The CDR3 has 14 residues. V trimming: 6 bases; J trimming: 1 base; junction bases outside the gene matches: 4. The germline CDR1 and CDR2 sequences are MNHNY and SVGAGI (reference sequence). CDR3 amino acids: CASRNRGLSYEQYF. The CDR3 coding sequence is TGTGCCAGCAGGAACAGGGGGCTGTCCTACGAGCAGTACTTC.

This rearrangement joins TRBV9 to TRBJ2-5, with D perhaps TRBD1 or TRBD2 (5 bases each). The germline CDR1 and CDR2 sequences are SGDLS and YYNGEE. V was pared by 4 bases and J by 0 bases, with 22 bases between. The CDR3 covers 18 residues. The CDR3 DNA sequence: TGTGCCAGCAGCCCCGCAGGGACGGTGACTTCGTACCAAGAGACCCAGTACTTC. This translates into CASSPAGTVTSYQETQYF.

This clonotype rates as medium-sized. V usage is TRBV3-1 and J usage is TRBJ2-3; 15 bases match TRBD2. V shed 3 bases and J 10 bases; nucleotides not matched to a gene: 2. This CDR3 is built from 14 residues. Germline CDR1 and CDR2: LGHDT and YNNKEL (reference sequence). The DNA of the CDR3 is TGTGCCAGCAGCCAGGGGACTAGCGGGAGGTCGCAGTATTTT. This sequence encodes CASSQGTSGRSQYF.

This clonotype was recorded many times. The V and J genes are TRBV15 and TRBJ2-7; 7 nucleotides match TRBD2. Trimming took 0 bases from V and 2 from J; bases not matched to a gene: 16. Germline values: CDR1 LNHNV, CDR2 YYDKDF (reference sequence). The CDR3 runs to 19 residues. CDR3 sequence reads: CATSRDSRSLAKGTYEQYF. CDR3 nucleotide sequence: TGTGCCACCAGCAGAGATTCTCGTTCACTAGCGAAAGGGACCTACGAGCAGTACTTC.